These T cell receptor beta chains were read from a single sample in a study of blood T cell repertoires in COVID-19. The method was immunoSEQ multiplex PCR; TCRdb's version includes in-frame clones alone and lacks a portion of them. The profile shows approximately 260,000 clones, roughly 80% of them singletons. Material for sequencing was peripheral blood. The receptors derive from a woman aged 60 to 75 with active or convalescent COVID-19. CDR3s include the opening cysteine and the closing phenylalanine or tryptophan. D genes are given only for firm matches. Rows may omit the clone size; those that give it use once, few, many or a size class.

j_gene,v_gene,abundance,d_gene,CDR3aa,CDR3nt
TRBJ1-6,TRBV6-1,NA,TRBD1,CASSEAGTGGSSPLHF,TGTGCCAGCAGTGAAGCCGGGACAGGGGGATCTTCACCCCTCCACTTT
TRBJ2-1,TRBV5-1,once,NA,CASSLLGGRANEQFF,TGCGCCAGCAGCTTACTAGGAGGACGGGCGAATGAGCAGTTCTTC
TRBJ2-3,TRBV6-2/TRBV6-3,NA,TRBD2,CASSYSSRGGGATDTQYF,TGTGCCAGCAGTTACTCTAGCCGGGGCGGGGGGGCCACAGATACGCAGTATTTT
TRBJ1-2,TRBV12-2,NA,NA,CASLSIPQRDYGYTF,TGTGCAAGTCTCTCAATCCCACAGAGGGACTATGGCTACACCTTC
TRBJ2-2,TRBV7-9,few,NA,CASSRMGGRPGELFF,TGTGCCAGCAGCCGGATGGGTGGCAGGCCCGGGGAGCTGTTTTTT
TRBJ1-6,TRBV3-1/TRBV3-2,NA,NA,CASSPSGLRGSPLHF,TGTGCCAGCAGCCCGTCGGGACTTCGGGGTTCACCCCTCCACTTT
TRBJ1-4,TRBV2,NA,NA,CATQSLNEKLFF,TGTGCCACGCAGTCCCTTAATGAAAAACTGTTTTTT
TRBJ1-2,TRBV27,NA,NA,CASSLSAGFYGYTF,TGTGCCAGCAGTTTATCGGCCGGGTTCTATGGCTACACCTTC
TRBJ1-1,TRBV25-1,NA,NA,CASSEIGVKTFF,TGTGCCAGCAGTGAAATCGGGGTTAAGACTTTCTTT
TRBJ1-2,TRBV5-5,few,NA,CASSPAERYYGYTF,TGTGCCAGCAGCCCCGCGGAGAGGTACTATGGCTACACCTTC
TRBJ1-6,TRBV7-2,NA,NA,CASSSKRAGPLHF,TGTGCCAGCAGCTCCAAGCGGGCGGGACCCCTCCACTTT
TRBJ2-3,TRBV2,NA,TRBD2,CASSPPGLPNTDTQYF,TGTGCCAGCAGTCCCCCGGGACTACCCAACACAGATACGCAGTATTTT
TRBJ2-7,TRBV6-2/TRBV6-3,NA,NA,CASSYSWGPTYEQYF,TGTGCCAGCAGTTACTCGTGGGGGCCCACATACGAGCAGTACTTC
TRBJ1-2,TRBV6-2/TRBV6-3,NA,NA,CASSYQAGYGYTF,TGTGCCAGCAGTTACCAGGCGGGCTATGGCTACACCTTC
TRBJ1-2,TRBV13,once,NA,CASSPRQSYGYTF,TGTGCCAGCAGCCCCCGTCAGTCCTATGGCTACACCTTC
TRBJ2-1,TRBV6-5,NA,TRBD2,CASSYYASGHNEQFF,TGTGCCAGCAGTTACTACGCTAGCGGCCACAATGAGCAGTTCTTC
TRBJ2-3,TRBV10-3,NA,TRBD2,CATGERGTDTQYF,TGTGCCACCGGGGAGCGGGGGACAGATACGCAGTATTTT
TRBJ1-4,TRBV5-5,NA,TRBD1,CASSIPTGGLREKLFF,TGTGCCAGCAGCATCCCCACAGGGGGGCTACGAGAAAAACTGTTTTTT
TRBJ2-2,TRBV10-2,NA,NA,CASSRAADTGELFF,TGCGCCAGCAGCCGGGCAGCGGACACCGGGGAGCTGTTTTTT
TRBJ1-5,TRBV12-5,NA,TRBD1,CASGLVLRGRGNQPQHF,TGTGCTAGTGGTTTGGTACTCCGGGGCAGGGGGAATCAGCCCCAGCATTTT
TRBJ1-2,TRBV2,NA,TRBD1,CASSDFGTVHYGYTF,TGTGCCAGCAGTGACTTTGGGACAGTACACTATGGCTACACCTTC
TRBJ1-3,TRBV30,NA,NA,CAWSPYGNTIYF,TGTGCCTGGAGCCCCTACGGAAACACCATATATTTT
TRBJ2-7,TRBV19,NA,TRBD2,CASSSASGGAYEQYF,TGTGCCAGTAGTAGTGCTAGCGGGGGGGCCTACGAGCAGTACTTC
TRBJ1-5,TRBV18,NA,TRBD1,CASSQTGQTGNQPQHF,TGTGCCAGCTCACAAACGGGACAGACGGGCAATCAGCCCCAGCATTTT
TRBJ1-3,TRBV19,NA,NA,CASSIQAPSSGNTIYF,TGTGCCAGTAGTATCCAGGCGCCGAGCTCTGGAAACACCATATATTTT
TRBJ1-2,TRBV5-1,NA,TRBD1,CASSLAGGGYTF,TGCGCCAGCAGCTTGGCAGGGGGCGGCTACACCTTC
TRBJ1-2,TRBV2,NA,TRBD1,CASSGDRDRIGGYTF,TGTGCCAGCAGTGGGGACAGGGATCGTATCGGTGGCTACACCTTC
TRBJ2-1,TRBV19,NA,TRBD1,CASSPGTGGSSEQFF,TGTGCCAGTAGTCCCGGAACAGGGGGGTCGAGTGAGCAGTTCTTC
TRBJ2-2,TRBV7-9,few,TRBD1,CASSRGQGSNTGELFF,TGTGCCAGCAGCAGAGGACAGGGATCAAACACCGGGGAGCTGTTTTTT
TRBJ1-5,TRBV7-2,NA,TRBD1,CASSPRTGSGNQPQHF,TGTGCCAGCAGCCCCCGGACAGGGTCGGGCAATCAGCCCCAGCATTTT
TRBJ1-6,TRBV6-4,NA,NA,CASSEAGRSPLHF,TGTGCCAGCAGTGAGGCAGGGAGGTCACCCCTCCACTTT
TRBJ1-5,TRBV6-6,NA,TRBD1,CASSRDRALDQPQHF,TGTGCCAGCAGCCGGGACAGGGCGCTAGATCAGCCCCAGCATTTT
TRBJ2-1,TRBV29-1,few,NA,CSVEGTAGAYNEQFF,TGCAGCGTTGAGGGAACGGCGGGGGCTTACAATGAGCAGTTCTTC
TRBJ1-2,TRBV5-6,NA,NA,CASNMHEGEGYTF,TGTGCCAGCAACATGCACGAGGGGGAGGGCTACACCTTC
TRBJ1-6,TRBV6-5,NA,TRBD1,CASSRTTGVRTPLHF,TGTGCCAGCAGTCGCACGACAGGGGTTAGAACACCCCTCCACTTT
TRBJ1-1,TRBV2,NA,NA,CASSGYRAWAFF,TGTGCCAGCAGTGGGTACAGGGCTTGGGCTTTCTTT
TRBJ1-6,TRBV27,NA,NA,CASSLGRQLGSPLHF,TGTGCCAGCAGTTTAGGGCGCCAATTGGGTTCACCCCTCCACTTT
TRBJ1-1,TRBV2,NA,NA,CASTLSGGDTEAFF,TGTGCCAGCACCCTATCAGGAGGGGACACTGAAGCTTTCTTT
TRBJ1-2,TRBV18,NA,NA,CASSPSNRALYYGYTF,TGTGCCAGCTCACCTAGTAACAGGGCCCTCTACTATGGCTACACCTTC
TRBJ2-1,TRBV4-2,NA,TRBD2,CASSQEVAGGPSEQFF,TGTGCCAGCAGCCAAGAAGTAGCGGGGGGGCCTAGTGAGCAGTTCTTC
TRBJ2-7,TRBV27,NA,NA,CASSKGWVYEQYF,TGTGCCAGCAGTAAGGGGTGGGTCTACGAGCAGTACTTC
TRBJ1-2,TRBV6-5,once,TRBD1,CASSYTSDRGADF,TGTGCCAGCAGTTACACCTCAGACAGGGGGGCTGACTTC
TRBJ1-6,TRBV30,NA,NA,CAWVNGNSPLHF,TGTGCCTGGGTGAACGGGAATTCACCCCTCCACTTT
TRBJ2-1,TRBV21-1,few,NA,CASSTSDRGNNEQFF,TGTGCCAGCAGCACCTCAGACAGGGGAAACAATGAGCAGTTCTTC
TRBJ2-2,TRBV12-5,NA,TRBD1,CASGLGTGGYSGELFF,TGTGCTAGTGGTTTGGGGACAGGGGGCTATTCCGGGGAGCTGTTTTTT
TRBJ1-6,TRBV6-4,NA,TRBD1,CASRKDRVRDSPLHF,TGTGCCAGCAGGAAGGACAGGGTCAGGGATTCACCCCTCCACTTT
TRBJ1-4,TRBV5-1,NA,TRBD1,CASSLGTGNREKLFF,TGCGCCAGCAGCTTGGGGACAGGGAATCGAGAAAAACTGTTTTTT
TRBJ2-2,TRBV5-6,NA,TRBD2,CASSLLAGVTGELFF,TGTGCCAGCAGCTTGTTAGCGGGGGTCACCGGGGAGCTGTTTTTT
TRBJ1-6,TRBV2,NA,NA,CASSAPQGRSPLHF,TGTGCCAGCAGTGCCCCGCAGGGGCGGTCACCCCTCCACTTT
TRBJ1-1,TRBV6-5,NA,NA,CASSYLQQNTEAFF,TGTGCCAGCAGTTACCTCCAACAGAACACTGAAGCTTTCTTT
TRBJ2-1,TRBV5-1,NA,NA,CASSLAGPGGGEQFF,TGCGCCAGCAGCTTGGCGGGACCCGGGGGTGGTGAGCAGTTCTTC
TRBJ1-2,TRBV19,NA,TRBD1,CASSIPGQASYGYTF,TGTGCCAGTAGTATCCCCGGACAGGCTAGCTATGGCTACACCTTC
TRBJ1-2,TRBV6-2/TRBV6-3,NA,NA,CASSQTRQDYGYTF,TGTGCCAGCAGTCAAACCCGACAGGACTATGGCTACACCTTC